The source of this TCR beta chain is a study of blood T cell repertoires in COVID-19. The CDR3 length is 15 residues. V was trimmed by 1 base and J by 6 bases, leaving 12 bases between them. The germline V gene has CDR1 SGHAT and CDR2 FQNNGV. This clone was counted a few times. Assay used: immunoSEQ multiplex PCR; TCRdb lists only in-frame clones, some missing. There are 200,000 to 250,000 clones in the sample; approximately 84% occur only once, and under 3.5% lies in the top ten. Specimen: peripheral blood. This sequence originates from a man over 45 who had recovered from COVID-19. This chain connects TRBV11-2 to TRBJ2-2, with D perhaps matching TRBD2 (5 bases). The CDR3 bases are TGTGCCAGCAGCTTAGTAGCGCGTGCTGCCGGGGAGCTGTTTTTT. It specifies CASSLVARAAGELFF.